This TCR beta chain stems from a study of cytomegalovirus exposure and HLA in healthy donors. With 5 bases removed from V and 3 bases from J, the gap between germline ends came to 26 bases. The CDR3 runs to 20 residues. Looked up from germline, CDR1 is MNHEY and CDR2 is SMNVEV (reference sequence). Primers included in the PCR were 60 Vbeta and 13 Jbeta primers. The assay was immunoSEQ multiplex PCR, and TCRdb's table has in-frame clones only and misses some. In the table there are approximately 130,000 clones, about 61% of which are singletons. The specimen sequenced was PBMCs. This TCR came from a woman in her thirties or forties in good health and CMV-seronegative. J is TRBJ1-6 and V is TRBV27; D may be TRBD1 (5 bases). CDR3 in amino acids: CASSVRLTVTPPVYNSPLHF. The CDR3 DNA sequence: TGTGCCAGCAGTGTACGTCTGACAGTAACCCCCCCCGTCTATAATTCACCCCTCCACTTT.